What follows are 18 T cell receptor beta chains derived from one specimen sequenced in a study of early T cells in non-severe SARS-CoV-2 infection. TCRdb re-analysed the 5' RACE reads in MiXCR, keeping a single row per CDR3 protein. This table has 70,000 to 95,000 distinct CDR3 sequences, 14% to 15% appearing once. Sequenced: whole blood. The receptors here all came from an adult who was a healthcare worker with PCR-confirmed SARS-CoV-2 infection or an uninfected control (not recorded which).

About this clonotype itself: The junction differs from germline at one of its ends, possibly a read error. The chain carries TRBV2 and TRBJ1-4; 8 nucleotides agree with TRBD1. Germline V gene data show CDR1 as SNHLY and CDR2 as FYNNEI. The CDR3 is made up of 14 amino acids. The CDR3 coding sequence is TGTGCCAGCAGGACAGGGGCGGGTGATGAAAATCTGTTTTTT. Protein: CASRTGAGDENLFF. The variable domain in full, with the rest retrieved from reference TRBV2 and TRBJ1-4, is EPEVTQTPSHQVTQMGQEVILRCVPISNHLYFYWYRQILGQKVEFLVSFYNNEISEKSEIFDDQFSVERPDGSNFTLKIRSTKLEDSAMYFCASRTGAGDENLFFGSGTQLSVL.

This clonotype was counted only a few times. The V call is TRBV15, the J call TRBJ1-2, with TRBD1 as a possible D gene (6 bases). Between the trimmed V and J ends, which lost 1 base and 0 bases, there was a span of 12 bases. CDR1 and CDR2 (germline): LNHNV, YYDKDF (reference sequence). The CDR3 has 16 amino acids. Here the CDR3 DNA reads TGTGCCACCAGCAGAGGGGGGACACAGGCTAACTATGGCTACACCTTC. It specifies CATSRGGTQANYGYTF.

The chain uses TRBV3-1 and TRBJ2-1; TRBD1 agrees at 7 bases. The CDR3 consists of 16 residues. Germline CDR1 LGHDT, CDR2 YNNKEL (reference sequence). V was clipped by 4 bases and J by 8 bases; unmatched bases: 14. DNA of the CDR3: TGTGCCAGCAGCCGACAGGGTGTTGCTCCACTGGATGAGCAGTTCTTC. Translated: CASSRQGVAPLDEQFF.

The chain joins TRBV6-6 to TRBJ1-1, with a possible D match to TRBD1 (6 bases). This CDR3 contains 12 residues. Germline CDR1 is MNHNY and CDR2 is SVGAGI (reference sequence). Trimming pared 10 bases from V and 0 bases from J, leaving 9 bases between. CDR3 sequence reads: CATGQMNTEAFF. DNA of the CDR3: TGTGCCACGGGACAAATGAACACTGAAGCTTTCTTT.

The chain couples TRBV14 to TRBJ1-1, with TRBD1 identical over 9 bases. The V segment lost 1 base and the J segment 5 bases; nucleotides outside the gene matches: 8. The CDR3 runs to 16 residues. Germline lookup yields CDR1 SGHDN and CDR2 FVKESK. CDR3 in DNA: TGTGCCAGCAGCCAAGTTGGAGGGACAGGGTCAACTGAAGCTTTCTTT. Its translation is CASSQVGGTGSTEAFF.

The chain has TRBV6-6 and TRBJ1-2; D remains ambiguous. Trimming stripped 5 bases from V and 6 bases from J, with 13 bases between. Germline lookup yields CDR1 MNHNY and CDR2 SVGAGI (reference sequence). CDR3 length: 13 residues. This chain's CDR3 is CASSPTKVNGYTF. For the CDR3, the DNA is TGTGCCAGCAGTCCTACGAAGGTTAATGGCTACACCTTC.

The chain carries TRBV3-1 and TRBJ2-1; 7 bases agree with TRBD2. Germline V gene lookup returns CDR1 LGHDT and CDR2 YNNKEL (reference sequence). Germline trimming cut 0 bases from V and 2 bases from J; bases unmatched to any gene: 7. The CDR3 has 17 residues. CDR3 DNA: TGTGCCAGCAGCCAAGACCTGGGGGGGTCCACCTACAATGAGCAGTTCTTC. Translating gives CASSQDLGGSTYNEQFF.

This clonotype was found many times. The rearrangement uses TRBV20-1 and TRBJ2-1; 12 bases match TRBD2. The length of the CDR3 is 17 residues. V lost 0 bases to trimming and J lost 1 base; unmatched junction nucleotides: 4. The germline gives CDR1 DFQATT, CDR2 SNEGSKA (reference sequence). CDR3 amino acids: CSARDLAGGPSYNEQFF. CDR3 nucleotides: TGCAGTGCTAGAGATCTAGCGGGGGGGCCTTCCTACAATGAGCAGTTCTTC.

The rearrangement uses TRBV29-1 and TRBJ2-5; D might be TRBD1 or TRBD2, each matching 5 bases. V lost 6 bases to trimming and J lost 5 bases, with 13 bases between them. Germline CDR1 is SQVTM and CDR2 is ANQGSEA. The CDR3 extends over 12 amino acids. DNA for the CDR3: TGCAGCGTACGGACGGGGACCGAGACCCAGTACTTC. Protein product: CSVRTGTETQYF.

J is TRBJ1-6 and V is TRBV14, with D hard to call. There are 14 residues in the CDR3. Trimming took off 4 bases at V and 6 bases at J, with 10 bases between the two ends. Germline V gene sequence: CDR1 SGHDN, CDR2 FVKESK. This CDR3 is CASSPRVGNSPLHF. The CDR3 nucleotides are TGTGCCAGCAGCCCGAGGGTGGGTAATTCACCCCTCCACTTT.

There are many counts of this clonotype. As DNA, the CDR3 is TGTGCCAGCAGAGATAAGGTTTGGGTCCCAGATACGCAGTATTTT. Translation gives CASRDKVWVPDTQYF. The V and J genes are TRBV6-1 and TRBJ2-3; D gene ambiguous. V gave up 6 bases and J gave up 4 bases, with 17 bases separating them. Germline values: CDR1 MNHNS, CDR2 SASEGT. The CDR3 is made up of 15 amino acids.

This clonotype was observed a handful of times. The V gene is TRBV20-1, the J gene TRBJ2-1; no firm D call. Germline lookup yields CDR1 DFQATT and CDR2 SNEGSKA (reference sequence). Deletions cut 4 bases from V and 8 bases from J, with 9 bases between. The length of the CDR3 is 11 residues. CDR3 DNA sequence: TGCAGTGCTATTCCCCAGCATGAGCAGTTCTTC. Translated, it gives CSAIPQHEQFF.

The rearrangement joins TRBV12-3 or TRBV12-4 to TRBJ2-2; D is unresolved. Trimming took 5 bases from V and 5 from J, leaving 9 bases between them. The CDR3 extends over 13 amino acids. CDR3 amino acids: CASSLGLTGELFF. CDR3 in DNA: TGTGCCAGCAGTCTAGGGTTGACCGGGGAGCTGTTTTTT.

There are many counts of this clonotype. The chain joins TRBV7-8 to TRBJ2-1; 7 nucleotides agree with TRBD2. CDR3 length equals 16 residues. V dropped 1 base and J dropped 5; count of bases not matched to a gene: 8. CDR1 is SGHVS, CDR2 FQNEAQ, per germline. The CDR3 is CASSLEVRTRNNEQFF. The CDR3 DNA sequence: TGTGCCAGCAGCTTAGAGGTCCGGACTAGGAACAATGAGCAGTTCTTC.

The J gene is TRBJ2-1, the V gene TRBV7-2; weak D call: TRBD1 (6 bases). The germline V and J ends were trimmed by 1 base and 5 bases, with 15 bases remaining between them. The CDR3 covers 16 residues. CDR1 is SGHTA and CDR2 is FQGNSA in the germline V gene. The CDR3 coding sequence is TGTGCCAGCAGCTTAGTGGGGGCTGCCGCAGACAATGAGCAGTTCTTC. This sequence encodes CASSLVGAAADNEQFF.

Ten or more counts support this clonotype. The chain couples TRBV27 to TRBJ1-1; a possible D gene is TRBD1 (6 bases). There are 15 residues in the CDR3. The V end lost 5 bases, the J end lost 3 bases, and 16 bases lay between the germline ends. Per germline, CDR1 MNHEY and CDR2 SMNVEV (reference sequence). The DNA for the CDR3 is TGTGCCAGCAGTCGACGGGACAAGTCTTACACTGAAGCTTTCTTT. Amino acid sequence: CASSRRDKSYTEAFF.

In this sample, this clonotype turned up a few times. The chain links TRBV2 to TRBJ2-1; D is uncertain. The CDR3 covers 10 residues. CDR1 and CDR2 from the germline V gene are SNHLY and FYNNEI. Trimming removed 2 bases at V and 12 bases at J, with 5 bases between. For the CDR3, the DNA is TGTGCCAGCAGTGAAATCCGGCAGTTCTTC. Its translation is CASSEIRQFF.

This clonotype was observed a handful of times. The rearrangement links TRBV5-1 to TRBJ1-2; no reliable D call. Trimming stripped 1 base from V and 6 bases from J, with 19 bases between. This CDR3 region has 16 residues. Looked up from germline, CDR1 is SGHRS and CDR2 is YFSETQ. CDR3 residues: CASSLFAGPGRDGYTF. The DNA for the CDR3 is TGCGCCAGCAGCTTGTTCGCGGGCCCCGGCAGAGATGGCTACACCTTC.